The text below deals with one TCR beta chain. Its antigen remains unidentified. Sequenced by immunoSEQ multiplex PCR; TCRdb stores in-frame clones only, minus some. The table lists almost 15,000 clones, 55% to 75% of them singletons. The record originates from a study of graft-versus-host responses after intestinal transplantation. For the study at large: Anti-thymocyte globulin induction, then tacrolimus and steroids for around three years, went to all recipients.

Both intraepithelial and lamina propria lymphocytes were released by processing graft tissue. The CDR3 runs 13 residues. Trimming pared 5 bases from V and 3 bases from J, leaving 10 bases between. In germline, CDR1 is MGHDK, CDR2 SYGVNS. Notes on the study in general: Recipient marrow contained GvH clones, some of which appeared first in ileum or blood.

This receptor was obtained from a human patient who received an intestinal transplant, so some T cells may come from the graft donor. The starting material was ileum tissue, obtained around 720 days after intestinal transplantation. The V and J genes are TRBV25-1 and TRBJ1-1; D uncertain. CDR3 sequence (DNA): TGTGCCAGCAGTCAAGACCACTACACTGAAGCTTTCTTT. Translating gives CASSQDHYTEAFF.